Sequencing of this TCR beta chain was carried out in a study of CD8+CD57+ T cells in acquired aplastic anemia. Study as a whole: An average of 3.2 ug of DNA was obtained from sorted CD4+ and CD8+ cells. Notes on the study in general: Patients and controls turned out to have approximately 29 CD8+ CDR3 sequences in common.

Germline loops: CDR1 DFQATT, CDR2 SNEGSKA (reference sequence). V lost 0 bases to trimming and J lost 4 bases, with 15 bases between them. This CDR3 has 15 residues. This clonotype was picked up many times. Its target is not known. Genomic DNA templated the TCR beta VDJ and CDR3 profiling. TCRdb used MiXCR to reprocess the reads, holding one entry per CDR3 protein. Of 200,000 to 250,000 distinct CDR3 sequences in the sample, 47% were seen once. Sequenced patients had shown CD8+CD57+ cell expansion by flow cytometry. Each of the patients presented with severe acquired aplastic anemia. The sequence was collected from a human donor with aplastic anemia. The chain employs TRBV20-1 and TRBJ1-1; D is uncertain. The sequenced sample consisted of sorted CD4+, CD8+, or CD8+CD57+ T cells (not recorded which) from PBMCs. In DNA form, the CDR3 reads TGCAGTGCTAGAGATTTTACGGGTCGCGGCACTGAAGCTTTCTTT. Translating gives CSARDFTGRGTEAFF.